The 7 T cell receptor beta chains below all came from one sample that was sequenced in a study of technical replicates of blood from a handful of donors. Only in-frame clones appear in the TCRdb table, and some are missing; sequencing was by immunoSEQ multiplex PCR. The sample yields fewer than 100,000 clones, about 97% seen once. Sequencing was carried out using T cells isolated from PBMCs. The source of these receptors is a human donor in good health.

The chain recombines TRBV27 with TRBJ2-2; D is uncertain. Germline V gene lookup returns CDR1 MNHEY and CDR2 SMNVEV (reference sequence). The CDR3 runs 13 residues. Trimming stripped 2 bases from V and 5 bases from J, with 6 bases between. The CDR3 region is CASSLVQTGELFF. The CDR3 nucleotides read TGTGCCAGCAGTTTAGTTCAGACCGGGGAGCTGTTTTTT.

The DNA for the CDR3 is TGCGCCAGCAGCTCTGGGACAGGGTTAGAGACCCAGTACTTC. It is translated as CASSSGTGLETQYF. The chain links TRBV4-1 to TRBJ2-5; 9 bases map to TRBD1. The CDR3 runs 14 residues. From germline, CDR1 is MGHRA and CDR2 YSYEKL. V lost 5 bases and J lost 4; bases outside the gene matches: 5.

V is TRBV28 and J is TRBJ2-7; 7 positions match TRBD1. The CDR3 runs to 16 residues. CDR1 and CDR2 from the germline V gene are MDHEN and SYDVKM. Losses at the gene ends were 3 bases for V and 2 bases for J; bases not matched to a gene: 10. CDR3 DNA: TGTGCCAGCAGTTTCGCCGGACAGGAGCCAACCTACGAGCAGTACTTC. Translation gives CASSFAGQEPTYEQYF.

In its sample, this clone was seen a few times. This chain uses TRBV25-1 with TRBJ1-1, with 8 bases matching TRBD1. CDR3 length equals 14 residues. CDR1 and CDR2 from the germline V gene are MGHDK and SYGVNS. V shed 6 bases, J shed 2 bases, and the junction held 5 bases outside the gene matches. The CDR3 loop is CASRGQAKNTEAFF. The CDR3 coding sequence is TGTGCCAGCAGGGGACAGGCAAAAAACACTGAAGCTTTCTTT.

This chain uses TRBV6-6 with TRBJ2-7, with D perhaps TRBD1 (6 bases). The CDR3 totals 14 residues. Trimming took 0 bases from V and 1 from J, leaving 7 bases between them. CDR1 MNHNY and CDR2 SVGAGI come from the germline V gene (reference sequence). The CDR3, as DNA: TGTGCCAGCAGTTACTCAGGGGGTTCCTACGAGCAGTACTTC. As protein: CASSYSGGSYEQYF.

This clone was counted between two and nine times. The gene calls are TRBV7-9 and TRBJ1-2, with TRBD1 matching over 9 bases. The CDR3 has 15 amino acids. V was pared by 0 bases and J by 3 bases, with 2 bases of the junction left unmatched. Per germline, CDR1 SEHNR and CDR2 FQNEAQ (reference sequence). The CDR3 nucleotides are TGTGCCAGCAGCTTAGCAACAGGGGGCCACTATGGCTACACCTTC. Translation gives CASSLATGGHYGYTF. The full variable domain, completed using reference TRBV7-9 and TRBJ1-2, is DTGVSQNPRHKITKRGQNVTFRCDPISEHNRLYWYRQTLGQGPEFLTYFQNEAQLEKSRLLSDRFSAERPKGSFSTLEIQRTEQGDSAMYLCASSLATGGHYGYTFGSGTRLTVV.

The rearrangement links TRBV30 to TRBJ2-1; D remains ambiguous. The germline gives CDR1 GTSNPN, CDR2 SVGIG (reference sequence). The CDR3 length is 12 residues. Trimming pared 0 bases from V and 6 bases from J, leaving 6 bases between. The CDR3 region has the DNA TGTGCCTGGAGTGTCGAGCTCAATGAGCAGTTCTTC. This translates into CAWSVELNEQFF.